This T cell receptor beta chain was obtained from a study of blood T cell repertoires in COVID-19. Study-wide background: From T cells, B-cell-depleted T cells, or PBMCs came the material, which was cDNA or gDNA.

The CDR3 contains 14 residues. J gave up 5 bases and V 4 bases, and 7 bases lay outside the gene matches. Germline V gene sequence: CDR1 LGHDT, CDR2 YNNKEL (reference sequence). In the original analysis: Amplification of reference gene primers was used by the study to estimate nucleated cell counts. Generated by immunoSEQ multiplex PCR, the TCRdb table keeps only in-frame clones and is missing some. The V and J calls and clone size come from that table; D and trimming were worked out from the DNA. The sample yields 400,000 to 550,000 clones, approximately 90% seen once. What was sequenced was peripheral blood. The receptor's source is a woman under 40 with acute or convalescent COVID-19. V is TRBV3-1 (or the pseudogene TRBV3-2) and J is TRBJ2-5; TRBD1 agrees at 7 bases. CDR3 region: CASSLRDSRETQYF. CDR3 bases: TGTGCCAGCAGCCTCCGGGACAGCCGGGAGACCCAGTACTTC.